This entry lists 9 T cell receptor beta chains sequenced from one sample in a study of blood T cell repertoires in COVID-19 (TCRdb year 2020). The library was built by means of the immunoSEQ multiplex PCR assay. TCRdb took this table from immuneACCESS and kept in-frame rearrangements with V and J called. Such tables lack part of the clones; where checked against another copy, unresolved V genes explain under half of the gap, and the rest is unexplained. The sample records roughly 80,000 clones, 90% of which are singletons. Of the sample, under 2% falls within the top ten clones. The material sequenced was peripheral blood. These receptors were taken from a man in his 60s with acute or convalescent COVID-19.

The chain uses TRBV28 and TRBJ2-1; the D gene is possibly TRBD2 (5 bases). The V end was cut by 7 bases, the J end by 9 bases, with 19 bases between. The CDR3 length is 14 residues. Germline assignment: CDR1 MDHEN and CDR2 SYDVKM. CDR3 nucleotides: TGTGCCAGCAACTTCTGGGGAGAGACCGGTGAGCAGTTCTTC. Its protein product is CASNFWGETGEQFF. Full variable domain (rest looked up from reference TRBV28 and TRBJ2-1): DVKVTQSSRYLVKRTGEKVFLECVQDMDHENMFWYRQDPGLGLRLIYFSYDVKMKEKGDIPEGYSVSREKKERFSLILESASTNQTSMYLCASNFWGETGEQFFGPGTRLTVL.

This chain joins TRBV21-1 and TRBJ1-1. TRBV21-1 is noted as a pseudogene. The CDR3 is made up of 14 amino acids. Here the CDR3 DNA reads TGTGCCAGCCAGGCCGCCCACGGGGGGGCTGAAGCTTTCTTT. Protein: CASQAAHGGAEAFF.

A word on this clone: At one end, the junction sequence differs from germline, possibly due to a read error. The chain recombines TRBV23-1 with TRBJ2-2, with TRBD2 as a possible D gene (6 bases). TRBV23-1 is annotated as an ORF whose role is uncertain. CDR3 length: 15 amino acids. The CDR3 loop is CASGCGGGPAGGLFF. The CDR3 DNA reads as TGCGCCAGCGGGTGCGGTGGAGGGCCTGCTGGGGGGCTGTTTTTT.

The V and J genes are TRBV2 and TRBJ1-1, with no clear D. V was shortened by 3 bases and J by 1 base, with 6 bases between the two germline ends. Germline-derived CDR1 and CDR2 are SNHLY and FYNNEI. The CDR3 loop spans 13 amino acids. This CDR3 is CASSDGQNTEAFF. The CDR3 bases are TGTGCCAGCAGTGACGGTCAGAACACTGAAGCTTTCTTT. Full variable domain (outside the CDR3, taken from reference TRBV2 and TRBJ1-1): EPEVTQTPSHQVTQMGQEVILRCVPISNHLYFYWYRQILGQKVEFLVSFYNNEISEKSEIFDDQFSVERPDGSNFTLKIRSTKLEDSAMYFCASSDGQNTEAFFGQGTRLTVV.

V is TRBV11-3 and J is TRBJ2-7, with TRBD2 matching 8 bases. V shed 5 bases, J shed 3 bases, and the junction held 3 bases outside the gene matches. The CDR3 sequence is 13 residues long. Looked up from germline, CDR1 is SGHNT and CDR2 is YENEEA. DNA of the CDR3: TGTGCCAGCAGCCCCGGGGGGGACTACGAGCAGTACTTC. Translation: CASSPGGDYEQYF.

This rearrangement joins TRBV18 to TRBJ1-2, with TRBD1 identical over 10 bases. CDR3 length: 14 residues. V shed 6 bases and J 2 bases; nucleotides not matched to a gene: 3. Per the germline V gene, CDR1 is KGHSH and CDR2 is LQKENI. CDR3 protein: CASSADRGNYGYTF. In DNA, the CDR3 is TGTGCCAGCTCCGCGGACAGGGGGAACTATGGCTACACCTTC.

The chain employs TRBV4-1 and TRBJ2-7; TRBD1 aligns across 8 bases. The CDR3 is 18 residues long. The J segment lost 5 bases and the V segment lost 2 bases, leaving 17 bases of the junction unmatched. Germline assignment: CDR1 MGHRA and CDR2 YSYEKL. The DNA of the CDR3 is TGCGCCAGCAGCCAAACGATAACTAGGTGGCAGGGGGCGCACGAGCAGTACTTC. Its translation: CASSQTITRWQGAHEQYF.

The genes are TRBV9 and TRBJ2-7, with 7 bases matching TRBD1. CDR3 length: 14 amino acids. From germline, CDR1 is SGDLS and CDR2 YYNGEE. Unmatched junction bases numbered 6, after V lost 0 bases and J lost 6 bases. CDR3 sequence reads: CASSVGTGGSEQYF. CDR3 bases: TGTGCCAGCAGCGTAGGGACAGGTGGCTCCGAGCAGTACTTC.

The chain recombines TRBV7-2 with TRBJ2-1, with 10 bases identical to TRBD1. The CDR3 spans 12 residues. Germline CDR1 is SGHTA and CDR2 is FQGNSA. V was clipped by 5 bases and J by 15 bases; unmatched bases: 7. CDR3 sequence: CASSRDRGPLFF. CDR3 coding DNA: TGTGCCAGCAGCAGGGACAGGGGCCCTCTGTTCTTC.